This T cell receptor (beta chain) stems from a study of PD-1 blockade in classical Hodgkin lymphoma. Whole-study findings and limits: The baseline diversity of complete responders showed similarity to that of newly diagnosed patients. CD4+ TCR diversity rose significantly by C4D1, and CD8+ TCR diversity did not. Relapsed/refractory patients reportedly had the lowest baseline TCR diversity, below newly diagnosed patients, who were below healthy donors.

Comment on this clone: Its matching antigen is unknown.

Time point defined: cycle 4 day 1 (C4D1), after five to seven weeks of nivolumab. After autologous stem cell transplantation all patients relapsed, and prior brentuximab vedotin exposure differed between cohorts. Generated by immunoSEQ multiplex PCR, the TCRdb table keeps only in-frame clones and is missing some. This table has 100,000 or so clones, roughly 90% appearing once. CDR3 length equals 15 residues. Germline V CDR1 and CDR2: MGHRA, YSYEKL. V lost 5 bases and J 2 bases, leaving 15 bases between the germline ends. The clonotype comes from a human donor with classical Hodgkin lymphoma. The gene calls are TRBV4-1 and TRBJ1-1; tentative D call: TRBD1 (5 bases). Here the sequenced sample was peripheral blood mononuclear cells (PBMCs), taken before the fourth cycle of nivolumab. The CDR3 loop reads CASSLDRGTNTEAFF. Here the CDR3 DNA reads TGCGCCAGCAGCTTAGACCGAGGGACCAACACTGAAGCTTTCTTT.